The 20 T cell receptor beta chains below come from one sample, sequenced in a study of blood T cell repertoires in COVID-19. Data came from immunoSEQ multiplex PCR; TCRdb stores just in-frame clones and leaves some out. The table lists approximately 400,000 clones, about nine tenths of them singletons. The specimen sequenced was peripheral blood. The source of these receptors is a woman aged 50 to 60 with COVID-19, enrolled during active disease.

V is TRBV27 and J is TRBJ2-6, with 9 bases matching TRBD2. The CDR3 is 18 residues long. J gave up 2 bases and V 3 bases, and 8 bases lay outside the gene matches. Germline lookup yields CDR1 MNHEY and CDR2 SMNVEV (reference sequence). CDR3 sequence reads: CASSFEGAGGPGANVLTF. The CDR3 region has the DNA TGTGCCAGCAGTTTTGAGGGGGCGGGGGGGCCTGGGGCCAACGTCCTGACTTTC.

The chain combines TRBV30 with TRBJ1-5; 8 bases map to TRBD1. Germline assignment: CDR1 GTSNPN and CDR2 SVGIG (reference sequence). The trim removed 3 bases at V and 7 bases at J, leaving 5 bases unmatched. The CDR3 runs 13 residues. The CDR3 loop is CAWSQGAGQPQHF. In nucleotides, the CDR3 is TGTGCCTGGAGCCAGGGGGCAGGGCAGCCCCAGCATTTT. The whole variable domain, filled in from reference TRBV30 and TRBJ1-5, reads SQTIHQWPATLVQPVGSPLSLECTVEGTSNPNLYWYRQAAGRGLQLLFYSVGIGQISSEVPQNLSASRPQDRQFILSSKKLLLSDSGFYLCAWSQGAGQPQHFGDGTRLSIL.

The CDR3 DNA reads as TGTGCCAGCAGCTTCAACTACGAGCAGTACTTC. It is translated as CASSFNYEQYF. The chain recombines TRBV5-6 with TRBJ2-7; D gene unclear. V was pared by 2 bases and J by 3 bases, with 3 bases between. The germline V gene has CDR1 SGHDT and CDR2 YYEEEE. The length of the CDR3 is 11 residues.

A few counts support this clone. The chain uses TRBV6-5 and TRBJ1-2; maybe TRBD1 (6 bases). Germline V CDR1 and CDR2: MNHEY, SVGAGI. The V end was cut by 5 bases, the J end by 2 bases, with 9 bases between. The CDR3 consists of 13 residues. The CDR3 region has the DNA TGTGCCAGCAGTAGGGGGACCAACTATGGCTACACCTTC. Translation: CASSRGTNYGYTF.

The rearrangement links TRBV3-1 (or the pseudogene TRBV3-2) to TRBJ1-1, with D perhaps TRBD1 (5 bases). Looked up from germline, CDR1 is LGHDT and CDR2 is YNNKEL (reference sequence). Trimming removed 2 bases from V and 11 bases from J, with 21 bases in between. The CDR3 has 15 amino acids. The CDR3 is CASSQSGVGGNNAFF. DNA for the CDR3: TGTGCCAGCAGCCAATCCGGGGTTGGGGGGAACAACGCTTTCTTT.

The genes are TRBV9 and TRBJ1-1; 10 nucleotides align to TRBD1. The CDR3 consists of 17 residues. Trimming took 4 bases from V and 1 from J; bases not matched to a gene: 10. The germline V gene encodes CDR1 SGDLS and CDR2 YYNGEE. This CDR3 is CASSMTGTGVENTEAFF. As DNA, the CDR3 is TGTGCCAGCAGCATGACCGGGACAGGGGTGGAGAACACTGAAGCTTTCTTT.

This chain uses TRBV6-5 with TRBJ1-2; no reliable D call. Germline CDR1 is MNHEY and CDR2 is SVGAGI. The CDR3 runs to 13 residues. Between the trimmed V and J ends, which lost 6 bases and 2 bases, there was a span of 10 bases. The CDR3, as DNA: TGTGCCAGCAGGTATGGGAGGAACTATGGCTACACCTTC. Protein: CASRYGRNYGYTF.

This chain uses TRBV5-6 with TRBJ1-2; D is ambiguous. CDR1 is SGHDT and CDR2 is YYEEEE in the germline V gene. With 0 bases removed from V and 4 bases from J, the gap between germline ends came to 7 bases. The CDR3 totals 13 residues. The CDR3 here is CASSLGSPYGYTF. The DNA of the CDR3 is TGTGCCAGCAGCTTGGGCAGTCCCTATGGCTACACCTTC.

The chain couples TRBV28 to TRBJ1-1; no firm D call. CDR1 is MDHEN, CDR2 SYDVKM, per germline. The CDR3 covers 14 residues. Trimming left V 5 bases short and J 0 bases short, with 10 bases between. CDR3: CASSPEGVNTEAFF. Here the CDR3 DNA reads TGTGCCAGCAGTCCAGAGGGAGTGAACACTGAAGCTTTCTTT.

This chain joins TRBV10-3 and TRBJ1-1, with D tentatively TRBD1 (5 bases). Trimming left V 6 bases short and J 0 bases short, with 11 bases between. Germline V gene data show CDR1 as ENHRY and CDR2 as SYGVKD. The CDR3 sequence is 14 residues long. CDR3 residues: CAISSGLMNTEAFF. The CDR3 DNA sequence: TGTGCCATCAGCTCGGGACTCATGAACACTGAAGCTTTCTTT.

The genes are TRBV7-9 and TRBJ2-2, with TRBD1 matching over 7 bases. With V trimmed by 5 bases and J by 1 base, 7 bases remained unmatched. Germline V gene lookup returns CDR1 SEHNR and CDR2 FQNEAQ (reference sequence). The CDR3 runs to 16 residues. CDR3 sequence: CASSAWDSLNTGELFF. In DNA form, the CDR3 reads TGTGCCAGCAGCGCCTGGGACAGCCTGAACACCGGGGAGCTGTTTTTT.

The table lists this clone with a few counts. This rearrangement joins TRBV30 to TRBJ2-7; D gene uncertain. V shed 5 bases and J shed 1 base, with 12 bases lying between them. The CDR3 runs 13 residues. From germline, CDR1 is GTSNPN and CDR2 SVGIG (reference sequence). CDR3 amino acids: CAWSPLASYEQYF. The CDR3, as DNA: TGTGCCTGGTCCCCATTGGCTTCCTACGAGCAGTACTTC.

This sequence joins TRBV27 and TRBJ1-1; D not resolved. V was clipped by 5 bases and J by 5 bases, with 21 bases between them. Germline V CDR1 and CDR2: MNHEY, SMNVEV (reference sequence). CDR3 length: 16 residues. CDR3 amino acids: CASSLFAGVMGTEAFF. The CDR3 DNA is TGTGCCAGCAGTCTATTCGCCGGGGTCATGGGGACTGAAGCTTTCTTT.

The table lists this clone with a few counts. The gene calls are TRBV5-1 and TRBJ2-1; TRBD1 is a possible D gene (6 bases). Looked up from germline, CDR1 is SGHRS and CDR2 is YFSETQ. Trimming took 1 base from V and 7 from J, leaving 21 bases between them. The CDR3 contains 17 residues. CDR3 in DNA: TGCGCCAGCAGCTTGACCTACAGGGTTTCAGTGGAGAATGAGCAGTTCTTC. Translation: CASSLTYRVSVENEQFF.

The chain recombines TRBV30 with TRBJ2-5; weak D call: TRBD2 (6 bases). Germline V lookup: CDR1 GTSNPN, CDR2 SVGIG (reference sequence). Trimming took off 3 bases at V and 2 bases at J, with 13 bases between the two ends. The CDR3 has 14 residues. CDR3 protein: CAWRGGLGQETQYF. The CDR3 region has the DNA TGTGCCTGGAGGGGGGGACTGGGTCAAGAGACCCAGTACTTC.

The J gene is TRBJ1-1, the V gene TRBV7-2; 7 nucleotides line up with TRBD1. The CDR3 totals 14 residues. Losses at the gene ends were 6 bases for V and 1 base for J; bases not matched to a gene: 5. CDR1 SGHTA and CDR2 FQGNSA come from the germline V gene. CDR3 amino acids: CASRLDRANTEAFF. CDR3 in DNA: TGTGCCAGCAGACTAGACAGGGCGAACACTGAAGCTTTCTTT.

The CDR3 loop is CATSETGPNQPQHF. In nucleotides, the CDR3 is TGTGCCACCAGTGAGACAGGGCCCAATCAGCCCCAGCATTTT. The rearrangement links TRBV24-1 to TRBJ1-5; 7 bases are a match to TRBD1. Germline assignment: CDR1 KGHDR and CDR2 SFDVKD. V gave up 4 bases and J gave up 3 bases; unmatched junction bases: 2. The length of the CDR3 is 14 residues.

The rearrangement joins TRBV7-9 to TRBJ2-7; weak D call: TRBD2 (6 bases). Trimming cost V 5 bases and J 3 bases, with 14 bases left between them. Germline V gene sequence: CDR1 SEHNR, CDR2 FQNEAQ (reference sequence). CDR3 size: 14 residues. The CDR3: CASSPAGLSYEQYF. The CDR3 coding sequence is TGTGCCAGCAGCCCCGCGGGACTGAGCTACGAGCAGTACTTC. The whole variable domain, remainder taken from reference TRBV7-9 and TRBJ2-7, is DTGVSQNPRHKITKRGQNVTFRCDPISEHNRLYWYRQTLGQGPEFLTYFQNEAQLEKSRLLSDRFSAERPKGSFSTLEIQRTEQGDSAMYLCASSPAGLSYEQYFGPGTRLTVT.

The J gene is TRBJ1-1, the V gene TRBV7-9; 8 bases map to TRBD1. The germline V gene has CDR1 SEHNR and CDR2 FQNEAQ (reference sequence). CDR3 size: 12 residues. Trimming removed 2 bases from V and 11 bases from J; junction bases left unmatched: 4. In DNA form, the CDR3 reads TGTGCCAGCAGCTTATTCCAGGGGGCGGCTTTCTTT. Encoded protein: CASSLFQGAAFF.

The chain is built from TRBV7-8 and TRBJ1-3, with TRBD1 matching over 8 bases. Germline CDR1 reads SGHVS; CDR2 reads FQNEAQ. The J segment lost 6 bases and the V segment lost 5 bases, leaving 3 bases of the junction unmatched. There are 13 residues in the CDR3. In DNA form, the CDR3 reads TGTGCCAGCAGCCAGGGACAGGCAAACACCATATATTTT. Translated, it gives CASSQGQANTIYF.